The present T cell receptor beta chain was sequenced within a study of blood T cell repertoires in COVID-19. At the level of the study: Both acute and convalescent COVID-19 samples were obtained from the United States, Italy and Spain. The cDNA or gDNA used as material had been derived from T cells, B-cell-depleted T cells, or PBMCs.

V gave up 1 base and J gave up 8 bases, with 17 bases separating them. The V gene's germline CDR1 is SGHAT and CDR2 FQNNGV. This CDR3 has 15 residues. Per the original data handling: Estimation of nucleated cell counts was performed using reference gene primer amplification. Produced via immunoSEQ multiplex PCR; TCRdb's table is partial and in-frame only. That table supplies the V and J calls and clone size; D and trimming were determined from the DNA. Here the sample spans a few hundred thousand clones, around 91% being singletons. Researchers sorted participants into cohorts using their self-reported clinical history.

The sample taken for sequencing was PBMCs or T cells enriched from blood (not recorded which). This sequence joins TRBV11-2 and TRBJ1-2; D is unclear. This TCR derives from a woman aged 40 to 50 who had recovered from COVID-19. CDR3: CASSLAAQQRRGYTF. CDR3 in DNA: TGTGCCAGCAGCTTAGCAGCGCAACAGCGGCGGGGCTACACCTTC.